Presented here are 4 T cell receptor beta chains from one specimen sequenced in a study of T cells in Graves' hyperthyroidism and ophthalmopathy. The investigators amplified TCR beta CDR3 regions from RNA transcripts. The HTBI primer set was used in a first-round RT-PCR of the TCR CDR3. TCRdb passed the multiplex PCR reads through MiXCR, listing each CDR3 protein once. The sample records roughly 400,000 distinct CDR3 sequences, 11% to 15% being singletons. Sequencing was performed on blood. These receptor sequences come from a man in his forties or fifties with Graves' ophthalmopathy.

This clonotype was seen at least ten times. V is TRBV2 and J is TRBJ2-1; no firm D call. V lost 3 bases, J lost 1 base, and 13 bases lay in between. Looked up from germline, CDR1 is SNHLY and CDR2 is FYNNEI. This CDR3 spans 16 amino acids. The CDR3 DNA reads as TGTGCCAGCAGTGACGTAAGGGCCAGGTCCTACAATGAGCAGTTCTTC. Protein product: CASSDVRARSYNEQFF. Drawing the rest from reference TRBV2 and TRBJ2-1, the complete variable domain is EPEVTQTPSHQVTQMGQEVILRCVPISNHLYFYWYRQILGQKVEFLVSFYNNEISEKSEIFDDQFSVERPDGSNFTLKIRSTKLEDSAMYFCASSDVRARSYNEQFFGPGTRLTVL.

This clonotype was observed a few times. This chain links TRBV24-1 with TRBJ2-1; D remains unclear. The CDR3 contains 14 residues. The V end lost 5 bases, the J end lost 15 bases, and 22 bases lay between the germline ends. Germline-derived CDR1 and CDR2 are KGHDR and SFDVKD. The CDR3 DNA sequence: TGTGCCACCAGTGCGCCTCAGGAACCACCCGGCAGGTTCTTC. Encoded protein: CATSAPQEPPGRFF.

This clonotype occurred once. A read error is possible here, since a much larger clone lies one base away. This rearrangement joins TRBV6-2 or TRBV6-3 to TRBJ1-1; possibly TRBD1 for D (6 bases). CDR3 length equals 15 residues. With 7 bases removed from V and 2 bases from J, the gap between germline ends came to 17 bases. Germline V CDR1 and CDR2: MNHEY, SVGEGT. The CDR3 loop reads CASTSIGQSNTEAFF. As DNA, the CDR3 is TGTGCCAGCACTTCTATCGGACAGTCCAACACTGAAGCTTTCTTT.

This clonotype was counted between two and nine times. CDR3: CAWSVLSLSTDTQYF. The DNA of the CDR3 is TGTGCCTGGAGTGTATTGAGTTTGAGCACAGATACGCAGTATTTT. This chain joins TRBV30 and TRBJ2-3; D gene uncertain. This CDR3 comprises 15 residues. V gave up 0 bases and J gave up 0 bases, with 10 bases separating them. Germline CDR1 reads GTSNPN; CDR2 reads SVGIG (reference sequence).